Sequencing of this TCR beta chain was carried out in a study of shared clonotypes between healthy human individuals (dated by TCRdb to 2020 to 2022). Describing the broader study: The cohort included a few men and two women between 18 and 49 years of age. Per donor, leukapheresis produced somewhere between about 0.94 and 9.5 billion PBMCs. The study deeply sequenced blood TCR repertoires of five healthy adults to estimate repertoire size and the extent of clonotype sharing between individuals. For each donor, three plates each were used for CD4 naive and CD4 memory, two plates were used for CD8 naive, and one plate was used for CD8 memory. Libraries were prepared and TCR repertoires were sequenced by different laboratories using diverse techniques, in order to increase sequencing depth and limit assay-specific biases.

There are a few counts of this clone. Its antigen is not yet known. Base-call qualities are not available, and no considerably larger clone is one nucleotide away. Using the deep immunoSEQ assay, multiplex PCR amplified TCR CDR3 regions from genomic DNA. Extracted genomic DNA from each cell subset was distributed evenly across all wells of several immunoSEQ 96-well plates, and each plate was treated as a replicate. For sorted subsets, each replicate PCR was loaded with approximately 200 ng genomic DNA, equivalent to 30,000 to 35,000 T cell genomes. Purified libraries were quantified with a Qubit 3.0 fluorometer, sized on a Bioanalyzer 2100, and re-quantified with the KAPA Library Quantification kit. Every immunoSEQ 96-well plate was sequenced on a separate single-read 150-cycle Illumina NextSeq 550 flow cell. For the original study's pipeline: Because the immunoSEQ output included only junctional sequences and no quality scores, the filtering could not be the same as the filtering used for full-length reads. To assign V/J genes and CDR3, sequences were annotated against IMGT germline references using PyIR, a Python wrapper for IgBLAST v1.9. Reads were filtered out if the reads had weak V/J assignments (E-value above 1e-6), no CDR3, stop codons, out-of-frame junctions, or ambiguous translated residues. A V3J clonotype was defined by an identical inferred V gene, J gene, and CDR3 amino acid sequence. The percentage overlap between two repertoires was calculated by dividing the number of shared unique clonotypes by the size of the smaller repertoire. Richness of each repertoire was evaluated using RTK rarefaction, the Chao1 estimator, and Recon v2.1 estimates of unobserved clonotypes. Generation probabilities for all TCRbeta clonotypes obtained by the gDNA method from a handful of donors were computed using OLGA. TCRdb holds this immuneACCESS table with in-frame rearrangements only. Some clones are missing; in checked studies, unresolved V genes explain under half, and the rest has no known cause. The DNA gave D and trimming, while V, J and clone size come from that table. This sample is represented by hundreds of thousands of clones; less than 75% of them were singletons. Around 9.3% of the sample belongs to the ten largest clones.

Summary of the overall study and its limitations: Even with the large sequencing depth, rarefaction of the sorted-subset datasets indicated that sequencing was incomplete. Pairwise subsampling led to the expectation that sequencing depth would affect the degree of clonotype sharing among donors. Only blood was sampled, and tissue TCR repertoires likely differ from those in blood. Compared with non-shared clonotypes, clonotypes shared by all four sorted-subset donors had higher generation probabilities. Across a few donors, roughly 5.4% of naive CD4, over 3% of naive CD8, 2% to 2.5% of memory CD4, and around 0.4% of memory CD8 clonotypes were shared. Because the study included only a small number of donors, the genetic and exposure-history diversity represented was limited. Naive subsets generally had larger estimated clonotype richness than memory subsets did.

Healthy HIV-negative adults with no recently reported acute infections or vaccinations were included as donors. Only Caucasian adults living in Nashville, Tennessee, USA were represented among the donors. CD4+ T cells were enriched by magnetic negative selection, after which naive cells were positively selected on CD45RA and the negative fraction was taken as the memory subset. Blood was collected by leukapheresis, and PBMCs were isolated by Ficoll-Histopaque density gradient centrifugation and then cryopreserved in liquid nitrogen vapor phase. Analytical flow cytometry was used to check the purity and quantity of each magnetically sorted T cell population. Genomic DNA was isolated from each sorted fraction and quantified by UV absorbance on a Nanodrop 2000c. The germline V gene supplies CDR1 ENHRY and CDR2 SYGVKD. The CDR3 sequence holds 14 residues, the cysteine and phenylalanine included. Only CDR3 DNA remains: 42 bases, in frame from the first base. V is pared back by 6 bases and J by 0 bases, with 12 bases lying between the germline termini.

This chain joins TRBV10-3 to TRBJ2-7, and TRBD2 may be the D gene, going by 6 matching bases. This receptor was identified in a man aged 25-45 years in good health. The sequencing input was memory CD4+ T cells sorted from blood. This specimen's cell subset or site label, per the study, means: CD45RA-negative fraction. The CDR3 protein: CAISGGVNSYEQYF. DNA sequence: TGTGCCATCAGCGGCGGGGTGAACTCCTACGAGCAGTACTTC.